The following is a TCR beta chain sequence with its context. What it recognizes is unknown. Tregs were sorted as CD4+CD25+CD127-/low cells. Study findings and constraints: The TCR gene usage of tumor memory CD4+ T cells clustered together with blood and lymph node memory CD4+ cells and with lymph node naive CD4+ cells. The larger-cohort validation was restricted to a single TCR beta V-J rearrangement rather than whole repertoires. Greatest tumor Treg TCR overlap was with tumor naive CD4+ cells.

Germline trimming cut 5 bases from V and 5 bases from J; bases unmatched to any gene: 10. The germline V gene encodes CDR1 SGHTA and CDR2 FQGNSA. The CDR3 is 16 amino acids. Semi-nested PCR with Nested Universal Primer A followed constant-region reverse priming of full-length variable regions. TCRdb used MiXCR to reprocess the 5' RACE reads, holding one entry per CDR3 protein. Found here are about 8,000 distinct CDR3 sequences, just under 55% of them singletons; the top ten hold about 6%. The sequencing input was Tregs sorted from a lymph node. This clonotype originated in a female donor with breast cancer. The V gene is TRBV7-2, the J gene TRBJ2-2; 8 nucleotides agree with TRBD2. In DNA, the CDR3 is TGTGCCAGCAGCGGCATACTAGCGGCCATAACCGGGGAGCTGTTTTTT. Translating it yields CASSGILAAITGELFF.